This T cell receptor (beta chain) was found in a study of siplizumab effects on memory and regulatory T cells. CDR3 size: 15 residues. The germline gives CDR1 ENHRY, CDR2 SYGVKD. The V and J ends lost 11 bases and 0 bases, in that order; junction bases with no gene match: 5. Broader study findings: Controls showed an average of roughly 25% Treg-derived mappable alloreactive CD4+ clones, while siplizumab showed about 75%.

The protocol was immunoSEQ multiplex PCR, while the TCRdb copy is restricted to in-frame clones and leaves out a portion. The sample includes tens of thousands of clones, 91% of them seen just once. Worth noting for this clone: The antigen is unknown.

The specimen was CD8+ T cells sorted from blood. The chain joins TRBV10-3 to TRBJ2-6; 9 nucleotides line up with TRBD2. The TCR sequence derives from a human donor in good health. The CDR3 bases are TGTGCCGCCAGCGGGGGGCTCTCTGGGGCCAACGTCCTGACTTTC. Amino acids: CAASGGLSGANVLTF.